A single T cell receptor (beta chain) is shown here with its context. TCRdb's table, derived via immunoSEQ multiplex PCR, lists solely in-frame clones and lacks some. The sample has roughly 80,000 clones; about nine tenths are singletons. This sample is drawn from a study of graft-versus-host responses after intestinal transplantation. Study details: Tacrolimus and steroids were given for 3 to 4 years to all recipients after anti-thymocyte globulin induction.

This sequence was found in a human patient who received an intestinal transplant, so some T cells may come from the graft donor. Sequenced material: PBMCs, taken 98 days after intestinal transplantation.

The CDR3 DNA sequence: TGCAGCGTTGGTGTGGGACAGAATAACTATGGCTACACCTTC. This sequence encodes CSVGVGQNNYGYTF. The V call is TRBV29-1, the J call TRBJ1-2; TRBD1 agrees at 7 bases. Germline CDR1 SQVTM, CDR2 ANQGSEA. The CDR3 is made up of 14 amino acids. Trimming removed 4 bases from V and 1 base from J; junction bases left unmatched: 6.